A selection of T cell receptor beta chains follows, all from one sample in a study of blood T cell repertoires in COVID-19. The repertoire was sequenced with immunoSEQ multiplex PCR; TCRdb's copy has only in-frame clones and lacks some. The data contain around 73,000 clones, under 90% of them singletons. The sample comprised peripheral blood. The receptors originated from a woman aged 60-75 years with acute or convalescent COVID-19. CDR3s include the opening cysteine and the closing phenylalanine or tryptophan. D genes are given only for firm matches. For some rows the clone size is stated as once, few or many, or as a class when expanded; others skip it.

clone_size d_call j_call cdr3_length v_call cdr3_nt cdr3_aa
NA TRBD1 TRBJ1-4 14 TRBV5-1 TGCGCCAGCAGCCCGGGACAGGGCAAAGAAAAACTGTTTTTT CASSPGQGKEKLFF
NA TRBD1 TRBJ1-2 18 TRBV7-9 TGTGCCAGCAGCTTAGTCGGGACAGGGGGCGCGGAAGACTATGGCTACACCTTC CASSLVGTGGAEDYGYTF
NA TRBD2 TRBJ2-1 12 TRBV6-2/TRBV6-3 TGTGCCAGCAGCCGCACCGGGACTAGCTTCTTCTTC CASSRTGTSFFF
NA TRBD1 TRBJ1-1 13 TRBV19 TGTGCCAGCAAAACAGGGGGGAACACTGAAGCTTTCTTT CASKTGGNTEAFF
NA TRBD2 TRBJ2-3 15 TRBV6-2/TRBV6-3 TGTGCCAGCAGTGGGACTAGCGGGGGGGCAGATACGCAGTATTTT CASSGTSGGADTQYF
NA NA TRBJ1-2 14 TRBV12-5 TGTGCTAGTGGTTTGGTAGATCGTAGCTATGGCTACACCTTC CASGLVDRSYGYTF
once NA TRBJ1-4 15 TRBV15 TGTGCCACCAGCAGAGATCGGGGTACAAATGAAAAACTGTTTTTT CATSRDRGTNEKLFF
NA TRBD1 TRBJ1-6 13 TRBV29-1 TGCAGCGTGCAGGGGGCCCGTAATTCACCCCTCCACTTT CSVQGARNSPLHF
once NA TRBJ1-3 14 TRBV7-3 TGTGCCAGTGCGAAGGGGGTGTCGGGAAACACCATATATTTT CASAKGVSGNTIYF
NA TRBD2 TRBJ2-3 17 TRBV5-4 TGTGCCAGCAGCTTGGTGGGGCGGGGGGCCTTAACAGATACGCAGTATTTT CASSLVGRGALTDTQYF
few TRBD1 TRBJ1-5 18 TRBV4-1 TGCGCCAGCAGCCTGGGGCTGCTACAGGGGGCGCGTCTCGCGGCCCAGCATTTT CASSLGLLQGARLAAQHF
NA NA TRBJ1-3 15 TRBV4-1 TGCGCCAGCAGCCAAGATACGGGGATCCTAAACACCATATATTTT CASSQDTGILNTIYF